The 8 T cell receptor beta chains presented below share a single source sample, sequenced in a study of tumor-infiltrating lymphocytes in primary liver carcinoma. From 400 to 550 ng total RNA, TCR beta cDNA was generated with a primer in the constant region. Slightly modified ARM-PCR, run as three nested multiplex PCR rounds, produced the TCR beta libraries. A C-beta reverse primer was combined with TRBV1-TRBV30 forward primers in the first two PCR rounds, and each round had around 11 cycles. One entry per CDR3 protein, called by TCRdb with MiXCR from the multiplex PCR reads. This sample has approximately 330,000 distinct CDR3 sequences; around three fifths occur once, and the top ten carry roughly 6%. Out of unsorted whole blood came the blood RNA, and germline DNA was extracted as well. The sequenced material came from peripheral blood. The receptors stem from a man aged 40-55 years with primary liver carcinoma and hepatitis B virus infection.

Regarding this clonotype: Germline is not matched at one junction end, which may reflect a read error. CDR3 nucleotides: TGTGTCAGCAACTCTAGCGGGAGTGGGGAGACCCAATACTTC. Translation: CVSNSSGSGETQYF. The gene calls are TRBV11-2 and TRBJ2-5; 10 bases are shared with TRBD2. The CDR3 has 14 amino acids. The germline CDR1 and CDR2 sequences are SGHAT and FQNNGV.

Notes on this clonotype: Compared with germline, one end of the junction differs, possibly owing to a read error. The chain carries TRBV11-2 and TRBJ2-5; tentatively, D is TRBD2 (6 bases). The germline CDR1 and CDR2 sequences are SGHAT and FQNNGV. CDR3 length: 13 residues. Here the CDR3 reads CASNSTSQETQYF. CDR3 bases: TGTGCTAGCAATTCGACTAGCCAAGAGACCCAGTACTTC.

This clonotype was seen only a few times. A much bigger clone sits one base away, suggesting this may be a read error. This chain uses TRBV12-5 with TRBJ1-1; TRBD1 might be the D (6 bases). Germline CDR1 reads LGHNT; CDR2 reads FRNRAP. The V end lost 1 base, the J end lost 10 bases, and 10 bases lay between the germline ends. This CDR3 region has 12 residues. The CDR3 DNA sequence: TGTGCTAGTGGTTTGGGACAGGAAGTAGCTTTCTTT. Amino acid sequence: CASGLGQEVAFF. Looking up the rest from reference TRBV12-5 and TRBJ1-1 gives the full variable domain: DARVTQTPRHKVTEMGQEVTMRCQPILGHNTVFWYRQTMMQGLELLAYFRNRAPLDDSGMPKDRFSAEMPDATLATLKIQPSEPRDSAVYFCASGLGQEVAFFGQGTRLTVV.

In this sample, this clonotype turned up many times. The J gene is TRBJ1-1, the V gene TRBV5-6; unclear D gene. Germline loops: CDR1 SGHDT, CDR2 YYEEEE. This CDR3 contains 14 residues. V shed 0 bases and J shed 0 bases, with 6 bases lying between them. Here the CDR3 DNA reads TGTGCCAGCAGCTTGGGGAGGGTGAACACTGAAGCTTTCTTT. This encodes CASSLGRVNTEAFF.

V is TRBV5-1 and J is TRBJ2-1, with D possibly being TRBD1 or TRBD2 (5 bases each). This CDR3 is built from 15 residues. The V gene's germline CDR1 is SGHRS and CDR2 YFSETQ. The V gene lost 4 bases and the J gene lost 10 bases, with 21 bases spanning the gap. This chain's CDR3 is CASSMEGTALLEQFF. For the CDR3, the DNA is TGCGCCAGCAGCATGGAAGGGACGGCCCTGTTGGAGCAGTTCTTC. Variable domain in full (rest from reference TRBV5-1 and TRBJ2-1): KAGVTQTPRYLIKTRGQQVTLSCSPISGHRSVSWYQQTPGQGLQFLFEYFSETQRNKGNFPGRFSGRQFSNSRSEMNVSTLELGDSALYLCASSMEGTALLEQFFGPGTRLTVL.

V gene TRBV19 combines with J gene TRBJ2-3; possibly TRBD1 or TRBD2 for D (5 bases each). This CDR3 is 15 amino acids long. Trimming left V 1 base short and J 6 bases short, with 14 bases between. In germline, CDR1 is LNHDA, CDR2 SQIVND (reference sequence). The CDR3 sequence: CASSIGPPGRDTQYF. CDR3 in DNA: TGTGCCAGTAGTATAGGGCCTCCGGGACGGGATACGCAGTATTTT.

As concerns this clonotype: Germline and junction disagree at one end, which may indicate a read error. As DNA, the CDR3 is TGTGCCAGCAGTTATATAGGACAGCAATTCGGAAAATTAGCCAACAACATTCAGTACTTC. Residues: CASSYIGQQFGKLANNIQYF. V gene TRBV6-2 or TRBV6-3 combines with J gene TRBJ2-4; D is perhaps TRBD1 (6 bases). CDR3 size: 20 residues. The germline CDR1 and CDR2 sequences are MNHEY and SVGEGT.

This clonotype was seen many times. The rearrangement uses TRBV4-1 and TRBJ1-4; D unclear. The CDR3 is 11 residues long. V lost 4 bases, J lost 8 bases, and 5 bases lay in between. Germline CDR1 MGHRA, CDR2 YSYEKL. The CDR3 DNA sequence: TGCGCCAGCAGCCGTCCGGAAAAACTGTTTTTT. This sequence encodes CASSRPEKLFF.